This TCR beta chain came from a study of blood T cell repertoires in COVID-19 (dated by TCRdb to between 2020 and 2021). As for the study more broadly: Samples covering the acute and convalescent phases of COVID-19 were provided by collaborators in the United States, Italy and Spain. The prospective study material was composed of cDNA or gDNA derived from T cells, B-cell-depleted T cells, or PBMCs. Deeply sampled blood TCRbeta repertoires from subjects exposed to, actively infected with, or recovered from COVID-19 were included in the dataset. The repertoires were made available in a free public database intended to serve as a resource for research on the immune response to SARS-CoV-2. Samples were obtained from the ongoing ImmuneRACE study (first 160 participants) and from some 1,300 subjects provided by 6 global collaborators. The sample metadata nearly always contained a de-identified subject ID, COVID-19 status, age in years and sex. Where HLA class I and class II types were available, the types were taken from metadata supplied by the sample provider, not from assay-based typing. What the research found in general, with its limitations: The amount of clinical and demographic metadata varied by source and participant and was provided uncurated.

Whole blood was collected in K2EDTA tubes by collaborating institutions according to the institutions' own protocols. For TCRbeta analysis, collaborator samples were shipped as frozen whole blood, as isolated PBMCs, or as DNA extracted from either sample type. TCRbeta CDR3 regions were amplified from genomic DNA by means of the immunoSEQ Assay, a bias-controlled multiplex PCR. For the original study's pipeline: The number of nucleated cells in each sample was estimated from the amplification of reference gene primers within the assay. Sequence reads were collapsed and filtered to measure the absolute abundance of every unique TCRbeta CDR3 rearrangement. Productive Simpson clonality was computed per sample as the square root of Simpson's diversity index over productive rearrangements. The clones in this table, taken by TCRdb from immuneACCESS, are in-frame only. Not every clone is retained; where verified, under half of the shortfall comes from an unresolved V gene, and the cause of the rest is unknown. Clone size and V and J calls were adopted from that table, with D and trimming inferred from the DNA. For this sample the table gives under 200,000 clones, of which roughly 86% were detected only once. Of the sample, 7% to 7.5% falls within the top ten clones.

With respect to this clone: Its binding antigen is unknown. The record has no base qualities; no much larger clone is one base away.

CDR1 and CDR2, per the germline V gene, are KGHDR and SFDVKD. V is shortened by 3 bases, J by 10 bases, and the region joining them spans 17 bases. The CDR3 runs 14 residues from the cysteine to the phenylalanine. The sequence is cut down to CDR3 DNA, 42 bases in frame from base 1. The TCR comes from a woman aged 80 or older in a cohort sampled during active or convalescent COVID-19. The rearrangement combines TRBV24-1 with TRBJ1-1; the D region possibly corresponds to TRBD1 (6 bases align). Material: peripheral blood. CDR3 protein: CATSDTTQGFGAFF. The bases are TGTGCCACCAGTGATACTACGCAGGGGTTTGGAGCTTTCTTT.